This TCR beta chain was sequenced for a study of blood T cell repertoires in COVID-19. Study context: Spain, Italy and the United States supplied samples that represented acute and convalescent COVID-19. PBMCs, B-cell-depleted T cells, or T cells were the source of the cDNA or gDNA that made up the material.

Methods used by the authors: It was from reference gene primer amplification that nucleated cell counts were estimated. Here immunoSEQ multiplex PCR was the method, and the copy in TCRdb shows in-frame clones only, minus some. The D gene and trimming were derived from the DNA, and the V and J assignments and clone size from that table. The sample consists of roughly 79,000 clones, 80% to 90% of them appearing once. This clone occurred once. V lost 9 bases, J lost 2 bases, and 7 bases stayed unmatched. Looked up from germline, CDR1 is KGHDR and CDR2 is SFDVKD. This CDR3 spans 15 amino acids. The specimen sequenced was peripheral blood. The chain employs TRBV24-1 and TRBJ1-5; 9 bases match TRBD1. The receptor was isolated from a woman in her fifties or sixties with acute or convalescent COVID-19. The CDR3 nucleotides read TGTGCCACCGGCAACAGGGGGCGAGGCAATCAGCCCCAGCATTTT. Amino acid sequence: CATGNRGRGNQPQHF.